This section outlines one T cell receptor beta chain sequence together with its context. The sample belongs to a study of blood T cell repertoires in COVID-19. Across the whole study: PBMCs, B-cell-depleted T cells, or T cells were the source of the cDNA or gDNA that made up the material.

Germline V gene lookup returns CDR1 SQVTM and CDR2 ANQGSEA. V lost 5 bases, J lost 5 bases, and 15 bases lay in between. The CDR3 is 14 amino acids. The protocol was immunoSEQ multiplex PCR, while the TCRdb copy is restricted to in-frame clones and leaves out a portion. The table lists approximately 210,000 clones, approximately 85% of them singletons. Participants, roughly 18 to 100 years old, spanned some 23 US areas. Self-reported history from a screening survey and questionnaire set each donor's cohort. Two consecutive negative NP/OP PCR tests, clearance, or resolved symptoms defined Cohort 3 recovery.

The rearrangement joins TRBV29-1 to TRBJ2-2; D is perhaps TRBD2 (5 bases). Sequencing was performed on PBMCs or T cells enriched from blood (not recorded which). This TCR was recovered from a man between 40 and 49 years old who had recovered from COVID-19. The CDR3 reads CSVFGEVGTGELFF. The CDR3 region has the DNA TGCAGCGTTTTCGGGGAAGTCGGAACCGGGGAGCTGTTTTTT.